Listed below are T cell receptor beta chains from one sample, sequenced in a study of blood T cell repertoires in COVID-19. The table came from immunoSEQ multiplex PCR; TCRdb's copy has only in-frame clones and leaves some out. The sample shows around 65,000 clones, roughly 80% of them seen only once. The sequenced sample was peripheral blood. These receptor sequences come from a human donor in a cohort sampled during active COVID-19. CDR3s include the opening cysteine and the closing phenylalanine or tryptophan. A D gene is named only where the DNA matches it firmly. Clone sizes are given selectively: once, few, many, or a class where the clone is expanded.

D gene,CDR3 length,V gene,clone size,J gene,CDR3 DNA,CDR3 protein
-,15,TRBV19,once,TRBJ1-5,TGTGCCAGTAGTATGTTCAGGTACAACAATCAGCCCCAGCATTTT,CASSMFRYNNQPQHF
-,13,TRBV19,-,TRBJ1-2,TGTGCCAGTAGGGTCAGGCACCTCTATGGCTACACCTTC,CASRVRHLYGYTF
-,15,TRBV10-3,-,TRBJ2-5,TGTGCCATCAGTGAGGGGGCAAAACCCCAAGAGACCCAGTACTTC,CAISEGAKPQETQYF
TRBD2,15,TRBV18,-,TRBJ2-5,TGTGCCAGCTCACCACCGGGGGGGGTCCAAGAGACCCAGTACTTC,CASSPPGGVQETQYF
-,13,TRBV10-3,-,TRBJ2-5,TGTGCCATCACCGCTTCTGGCAGGGAGACCCAGTACTTC,CAITASGRETQYF
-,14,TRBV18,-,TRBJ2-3,TGTGCCAGCTCCGCGCGGGGTATTACAGATACGCAGTATTTT,CASSARGITDTQYF
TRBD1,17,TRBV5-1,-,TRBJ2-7,TGCGCCAGCAGCTTGGCCTCCTGGGACAGGCCTTTCTACGAGCAGTACTTC,CASSLASWDRPFYEQYF
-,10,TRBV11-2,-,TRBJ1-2,TGTGCCAGCAGCCCGGAGGGCTACACCTTC,CASSPEGYTF
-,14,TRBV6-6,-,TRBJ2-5,TGTGCCAGCAGTTACGTTCTAGCCCGGGAGACCCAGTACTTC,CASSYVLARETQYF
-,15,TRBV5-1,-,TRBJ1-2,TGCGCCAGCAGCCCAGGTTCTGCGCAGGGCTATGGCTACACCTTC,CASSPGSAQGYGYTF
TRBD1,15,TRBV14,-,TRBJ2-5,TGTGCCAGCAGCAAGGGGACAGGGGGCGGTGAGACCCAGTACTTC,CASSKGTGGGETQYF
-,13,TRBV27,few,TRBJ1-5,TGTGCCAGTCCCCGCCCTACCAATCAGCCCCAGCATTTT,CASPRPTNQPQHF
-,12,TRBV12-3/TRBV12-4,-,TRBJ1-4,TGTGCCAGCAGTTTAATAGCTGAAAAACTGTTTTTT,CASSLIAEKLFF
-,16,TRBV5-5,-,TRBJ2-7,TGTGCCAGCAGCCACCTCGGCGGGACGGCTACCTACGAGCAGTACTTC,CASSHLGGTATYEQYF
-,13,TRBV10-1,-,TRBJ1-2,TGCGCCAGCAGTGAGTCCAGATACTATGGCTACACCTTC,CASSESRYYGYTF
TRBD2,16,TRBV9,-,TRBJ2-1,TGTGCCAGCCAATCGACTAGCGGGGCCCCCTACAATGAGCAGTTCTTC,CASQSTSGAPYNEQFF
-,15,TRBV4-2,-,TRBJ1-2,TGTGCCAGCAGCCAAGGAACGACAGGCTCAAAAGGCTACACCTTC,CASSQGTTGSKGYTF
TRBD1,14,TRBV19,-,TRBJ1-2,TGTGCCAGTAGTACCTTTACAGGGGTCCGTGGCTACACCTTC,CASSTFTGVRGYTF
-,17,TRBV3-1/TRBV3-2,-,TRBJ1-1,TGTGCCAGCAGCCAAGGAGATAAGTGGGGGGAGAACACTGAAGCTTTCTTT,CASSQGDKWGENTEAFF
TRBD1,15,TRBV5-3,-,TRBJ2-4,TGTGCCAGAAGCAAGGGACAGGGGGCGAAAAACATTCAGTACTTC,CARSKGQGAKNIQYF
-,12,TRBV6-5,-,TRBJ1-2,TGTGCCAGCAGGAGTGGTCCCAATGGCTACACCTTC,CASRSGPNGYTF
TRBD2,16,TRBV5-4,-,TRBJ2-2,TGTGCCAGCAGCATGCTAGCGGGGGCCACCACCGGGGAGCTGTTTTTT,CASSMLAGATTGELFF
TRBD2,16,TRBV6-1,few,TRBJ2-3,TGTGCCAGCCGTGGAACTAGCGGATCCCTAGGAGATACGCAGTATTTT,CASRGTSGSLGDTQYF
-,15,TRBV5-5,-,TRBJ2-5,TGTGCCAGCAGCTTCGGCCCAGCGATAGGAGAGACCCAGTACTTC,CASSFGPAIGETQYF
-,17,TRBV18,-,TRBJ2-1,TGTGCCAGCTCCGAATCAGGGGTCCGTAGATCCTACAATGAGCAGTTCTTC,CASSESGVRRSYNEQFF
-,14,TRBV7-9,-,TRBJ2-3,TGTGCCAGCAGCTTAGACAGGGGCACAGATACGCAGTATTTT,CASSLDRGTDTQYF
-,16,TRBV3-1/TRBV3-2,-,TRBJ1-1,TGTGCCAGCAGCCAAGGTATACAGGGTGAGAGGACTGAAGCTTTCTTT,CASSQGIQGERTEAFF
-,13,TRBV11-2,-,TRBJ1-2,TGTGCCAGCAGCTTAGGGGCCTACTATGGCTACACCTTC,CASSLGAYYGYTF
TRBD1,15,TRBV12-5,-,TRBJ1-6,TGTGCTAGTGGTTTGGTTAGGACAGGGAACTCACCCCTCCACTTT,CASGLVRTGNSPLHF
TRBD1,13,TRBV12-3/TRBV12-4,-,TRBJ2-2,TGTGCCAGCAGTGCAGGGGGCAGCGGGGAGCTGTTTTTT,CASSAGGSGELFF
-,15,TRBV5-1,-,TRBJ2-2,TGCGCCAGCAGCTCCACAGTTGCGAACACCGGGGAGCTGTTTTTT,CASSSTVANTGELFF
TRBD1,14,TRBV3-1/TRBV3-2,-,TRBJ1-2,TGTGCCAGCAGAGGGACAGGGATGTCTTATGGCTACACCTTC,CASRGTGMSYGYTF
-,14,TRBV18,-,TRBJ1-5,TGTGCCAGCTCCCAAGACAGGTCTTATCAGCCCCAGCATTTT,CASSQDRSYQPQHF
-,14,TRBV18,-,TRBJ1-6,TGTGCCAGCTCACCCGCAGGGGATAGTTCACCCCTCCACTTT,CASSPAGDSSPLHF
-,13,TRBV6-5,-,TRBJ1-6,TGTGCCAGCAGGGGTAATCAGGATTCACCCCTCCACTTT,CASRGNQDSPLHF
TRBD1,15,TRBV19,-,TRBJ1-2,TGTGCCAGTAGTATCCTAGACAGGGGATGGGATGGCTACACCTTC,CASSILDRGWDGYTF
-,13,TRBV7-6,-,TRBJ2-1,TGTGCCAGCAGCTTAGATCTAGCACGCGAGCAGTTCTTC,CASSLDLAREQFF
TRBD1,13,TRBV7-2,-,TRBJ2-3,TGTGCCAGCAGCTCCGACAGGGGAGATACGCAGTATTTT,CASSSDRGDTQYF
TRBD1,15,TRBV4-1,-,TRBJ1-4,TGCGCCAGCAGCCAACCGGGACAGTCGAATGAAAAACTGTTTTTT,CASSQPGQSNEKLFF
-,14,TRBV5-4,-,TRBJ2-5,TGTGCCAGCAGCCAACCGGACTACCTAGAGACCCAGTACTTC,CASSQPDYLETQYF
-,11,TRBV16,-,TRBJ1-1,TGTGCCAGCAGCCCTAACAGGGAAGCTTTCTTT,CASSPNREAFF
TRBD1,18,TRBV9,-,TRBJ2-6,TGTGCCAGCAGCGCCGTACCGGGACAGGGACCTGGGGCCAACGTCCTGACTTTC,CASSAVPGQGPGANVLTF
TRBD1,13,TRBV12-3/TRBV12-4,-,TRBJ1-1,TGTGCCAGCAGGATGACAGGGGTAACTGAAGCTTTCTTT,CASRMTGVTEAFF